The source of this T cell receptor beta chain is a study of regulatory T cells in long-lasting Graves disease. Turning to the study itself: Antithyroid drug exposure in newly diagnosed Graves' patients had lasted under 3 months.

The authors built TCR beta libraries using iRepertoire HTBI primers and Arm-PCR of CDR3 regions. In TCRdb, the multiplex PCR reads were re-called with MiXCR into one record per CDR3 protein. The sample has 520,000 or so distinct CDR3 sequences; 12% are singletons. CDR1 MNHNS and CDR2 SASEGT come from the germline V gene. Trimming shortened V by 6 bases and J by 0 bases, and 9 bases separated the two germline ends. The CDR3 contains 13 residues. The time point denotes: newly diagnosed GD, antithyroid drugs for less than 3 months. RNA from PBMCs was the source of the TCR library. This clonotype was counted many times. Its antigen remains unidentified. Study findings and constraints: Gene preferences differed: TRBV28, TRBJ1-2, TRBJ2-5 in persistent cases.

This sample also appeared in a second study, on T cells in Graves' hyperthyroidism and ophthalmopathy. This second study says: Blood also carried most thyroid clonotypes expanded above 0.001.

The J gene is TRBJ2-7, the V gene TRBV6-1; D may be TRBD2 (6 bases). The material sequenced was peripheral blood mononuclear cells (PBMCs), taken at new diagnosis, from a patient treated with antithyroid drugs. The sequence was collected from a woman aged 30 to 39 with Graves disease. The CDR3 DNA follows: TGTGCCAGCAGGAAGGACTACTCCTACGAGCAGTACTTC. Translating gives CASRKDYSYEQYF.